The present T cell receptor beta chain was sequenced within a study of T cell repertoires in cytomegalovirus infection. TCRdb processed the reads anew with MiXCR; each CDR3 protein has one entry. The sample has around 710,000 distinct CDR3 sequences, around 29% seen once. This clonotype has a handful of counts. Its antigen is undetermined. From germline, CDR1 is SQVTM and CDR2 ANQGSEA. Trimming removed 4 bases from V and 11 bases from J, with 24 bases in between. The CDR3 is 14 amino acids. Study-level results: Clonotypes of TCR beta that were HLA-C-restricted and CMV-specific dominated the ex vivo response.

Sequenced here: cultured CD8+ T cells from PBMCs, sampled from culture after CMV antigen stimulation. The clonotype originates from a human donor in good health (CMV status not recorded). Some clones in this sample may be carry-over from other donors' samples. This sequence joins TRBV29-1 and TRBJ2-7; D is possibly TRBD1 (8 bases). The CDR3 loop is CSVGNRGRLAWEYF. The CDR3 DNA reads as TGCAGCGTTGGAAACAGGGGGAGACTAGCTTGGGAGTACTTC.